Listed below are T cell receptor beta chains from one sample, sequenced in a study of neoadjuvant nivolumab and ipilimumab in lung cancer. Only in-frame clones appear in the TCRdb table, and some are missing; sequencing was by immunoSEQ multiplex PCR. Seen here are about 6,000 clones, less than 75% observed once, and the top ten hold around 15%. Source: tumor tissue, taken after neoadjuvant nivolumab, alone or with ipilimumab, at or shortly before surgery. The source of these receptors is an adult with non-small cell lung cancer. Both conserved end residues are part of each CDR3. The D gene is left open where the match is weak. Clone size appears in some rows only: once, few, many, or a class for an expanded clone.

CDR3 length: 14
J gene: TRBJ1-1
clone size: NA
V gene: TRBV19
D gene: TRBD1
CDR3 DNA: TGTGCCAGTAAACCGACAGGGATAAACACTGAAGCTTTCTTT
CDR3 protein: CASKPTGINTEAFF

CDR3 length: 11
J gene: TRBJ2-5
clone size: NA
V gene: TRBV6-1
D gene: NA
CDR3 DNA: TGTGCCAGCAGTTGGCTGGGGACCCAGTACTTC
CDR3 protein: CASSWLGTQYF

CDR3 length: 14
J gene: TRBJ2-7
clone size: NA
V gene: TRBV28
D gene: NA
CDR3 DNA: TGTGCCAGCCATTACGGCGGGAACATAGGCGAGCAGTACTTC
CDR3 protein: CASHYGGNIGEQYF

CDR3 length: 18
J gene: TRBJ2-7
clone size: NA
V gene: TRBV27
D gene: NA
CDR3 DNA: TGTGCCAGCGCCGAGGGGATTGATTTTTCCACCCTAGGGGACGAGCAGTACTTC
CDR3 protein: CASAEGIDFSTLGDEQYF

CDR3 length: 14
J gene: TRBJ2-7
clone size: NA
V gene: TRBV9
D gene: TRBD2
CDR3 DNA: TGTGCCAGCAGCGTAGCCAGCGGGGGCTACGAGCAGTACTTC
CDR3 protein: CASSVASGGYEQYF

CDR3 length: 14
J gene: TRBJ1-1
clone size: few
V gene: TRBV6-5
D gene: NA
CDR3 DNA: TGTGCCAGCAGGCTTGGGTTGATACGGACTGAAGCTTTCTTT
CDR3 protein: CASRLGLIRTEAFF

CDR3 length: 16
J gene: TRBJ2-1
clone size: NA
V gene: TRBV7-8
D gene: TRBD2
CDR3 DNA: TGTGCCAGCAGCCCCGGGACTAGCGGTTGGTACAATGAGCAGTTCTTC
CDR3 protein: CASSPGTSGWYNEQFF

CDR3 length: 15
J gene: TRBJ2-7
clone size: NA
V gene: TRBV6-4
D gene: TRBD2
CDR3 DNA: TGTGCCAGCAGCCCCAACGGACTAGCGGGAAGAGAGCAGTACTTC
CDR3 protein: CASSPNGLAGREQYF

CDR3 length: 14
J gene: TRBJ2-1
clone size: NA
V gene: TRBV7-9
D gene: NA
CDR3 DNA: TGTGCCAGTTCTCCGGGGAATCTCGACAATGAGCAGTTCTTC
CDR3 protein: CASSPGNLDNEQFF

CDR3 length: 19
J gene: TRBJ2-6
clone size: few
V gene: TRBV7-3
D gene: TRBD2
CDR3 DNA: TGTGCCAGCAGCTTACTGGGACTAGCGGGAGTTAGTGGGGCCAACGTCCTGACTTTC
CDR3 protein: CASSLLGLAGVSGANVLTF

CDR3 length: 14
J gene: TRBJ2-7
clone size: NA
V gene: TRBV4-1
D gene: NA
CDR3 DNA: TGCGCCAGCAGCCAAGGGGTAGGAACCTACGAGCAGTACTTC
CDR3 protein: CASSQGVGTYEQYF

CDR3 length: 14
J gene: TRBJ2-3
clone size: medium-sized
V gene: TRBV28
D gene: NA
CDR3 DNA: TGTGCCAGCAGTCCTTTAGCGGTCACAGATACGCAGTATTTT
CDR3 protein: CASSPLAVTDTQYF

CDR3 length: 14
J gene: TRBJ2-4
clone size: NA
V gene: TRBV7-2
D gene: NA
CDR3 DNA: TGTGCCAGCAGCCCCAGGGGCCCCAAAAACATTCAGTACTTC
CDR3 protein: CASSPRGPKNIQYF

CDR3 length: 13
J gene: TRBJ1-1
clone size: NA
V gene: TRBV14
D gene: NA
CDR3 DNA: TGTGCCAGCAGCCGGAATCTGAACACTGAAGCTTTCTTT
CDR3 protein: CASSRNLNTEAFF

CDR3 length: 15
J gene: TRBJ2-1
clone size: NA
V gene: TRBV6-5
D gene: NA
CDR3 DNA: TGTGCCAGCAGTTACTCAAGGTGGTCCCCAGCTGAGCAGTTCTTC
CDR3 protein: CASSYSRWSPAEQFF